This T cell receptor (beta chain) is from a study of Graves' ophthalmopathy and Graves' hyperthyroidism. This clonotype was counted between two and nine times. The antigen remains undetermined. At one end the junction does not follow the germline gene, possibly because of a read error. Amplified material comprised TCR beta CDR3 regions derived from RNA transcripts. HTBI primers were employed in first-round RT-PCR, then a second-round multiplex PCR followed. TCRdb passed the multiplex PCR reads through MiXCR, listing each CDR3 protein once. This table holds hundreds of thousands of distinct CDR3 sequences, 35% to 50% found once. Disease in donors with ophthalmopathy had moderate-to-severe activity, CAS ≥3, NOSPECS ≥4 and under 3 months' duration. Whole-study results and caveats: Blood shared most expanded thyroid clonotypes above 0.001 frequency. A roughly 80% specificity and 87.88% sensitivity were achieved by a 13-signature model that separated ophthalmopathy from stable hyperthyroidism. The model reached approximately 71% sensitivity and around 72% specificity for predicting ophthalmopathy progression.

Looked up from germline, CDR1 is ENHRY and CDR2 is SYGVKD. The CDR3 contains 17 residues. This chain connects TRBV10-3 to TRBJ1-5; 7 bases map to TRBD1. The TCR was taken from an adult man with Graves' ophthalmopathy. Specimen: peripheral blood. CDR3 DNA: TGTGCCAGCAGTGAAGGGCCCTACAGGGGTTCTAATCAGCCCCAGCATTTT. This encodes CASSEGPYRGSNQPQHF.